This paragraph reports one T cell receptor (beta chain). This CDR3 is 19 amino acids long. The V gene's germline CDR1 is LGHNA and CDR2 YSLEER. With 3 bases clipped from V and 5 bases from J, the junction kept 14 bases outside the gene matches. These data originate in a study of blood T cell repertoires in COVID-19. Study-level background: Acute and convalescent COVID-19 specimens originated in the United States, Italy and Spain. Sample material is recorded as cDNA or gDNA derived from T cells, B-cell-depleted T cells, or PBMCs.

Authors' methods: Researchers report that nucleated cell counts were estimated from reference gene primer amplification. Clones were sequenced by immunoSEQ multiplex PCR, and TCRdb holds only the in-frame ones, with some missing. V and J calls and clone size are as listed in that table; D and trimming were resolved from the DNA. The sample consists of about 83,000 clones, 87% of them appearing once. The TCR sequence derives from a woman aged 45-60 years with active or convalescent COVID-19. The chain carries TRBV4-3 and TRBJ2-2; 11 nucleotides align to TRBD2. Sequenced material: peripheral blood. The CDR3 DNA sequence: TGCGCCAGCAGCCAGGGGCCGGTCATACTAGCGGGGGATACCGGGGAGCTGTTTTTT. Protein sequence: CASSQGPVILAGDTGELFF.